One T cell receptor beta chain is described in this entry. Its antigen is not known. CDR1 is MNHNS and CDR2 is SASEGT in the germline V gene. With 4 bases removed from V and 10 bases from J, the gap between germline ends came to 23 bases. This CDR3 spans 17 amino acids. These data come from a study of T cell responses to AZD1222 COVID-19 vaccine. TCRdb's copy holds only in-frame clones and misses some; the assay was immunoSEQ multiplex PCR. This repertoire includes 150,000 or so clones. Points from the study as a whole: A reported finding is that nearly half of spike-specific TCRs target unmutated variant regions. The peak T cell response came first, and repertoires were sampled only after it. There were vaccine-associated CD4 TCRs across spike, dominant at 160-218 and 743-854. Recipients of AZD1222 seropositive at baseline numbered only 6 or 7.

The gene calls are TRBV6-1 and TRBJ1-6; D not resolved. This sequence was found in an adult in good health. Sequencing was done on a sample of peripheral blood. CDR3 bases: TGTGCCAGCAGTGTTTTCTTCGAGGAGGGAACCGGGTCACCCCTCCACTTT. Translated: CASSVFFEEGTGSPLHF.